This is a list of T cell receptor beta chains from one sample in a study of early T cells in non-severe SARS-CoV-2 infection. In TCRdb, the 5' RACE reads were re-called with MiXCR into one record per CDR3 protein. The sample yields some 61,000 distinct CDR3 sequences, 8.7% seen once. Sequencing used whole blood, obtained at baseline. These receptor sequences come from an adult who was a healthcare worker with PCR-confirmed SARS-CoV-2 infection or an uninfected control (not recorded which). CDR3s include the opening cysteine and the closing phenylalanine or tryptophan. The D gene is left open where the match is weak. Expanded clones get a size class; other rows say once, few or many, or leave the size out.

d_gene,abundance,v_gene,j_gene,len,CDR3nt,CDR3aa
TRBD2,few,TRBV12-5,TRBJ2-2,15,TGTGCTAGTGGTTTGGTCCTAGCGGGAGCAGGGGAGCTGTTTTTT,CASGLVLAGAGELFF
TRBD2,-,TRBV7-8,TRBJ2-3,17,TGTGCCAGCAGCTTATTTGCTAGCGGGATCGGGACAGATACGCAGTATTTT,CASSLFASGIGTDTQYF
-,-,TRBV2,TRBJ1-1,13,TGTGCCAGCAGCGGGTTATTGGGAAATGAAGCTTTCTTT,CASSGLLGNEAFF
-,-,TRBV27,TRBJ1-6,12,TGTGCCAGCAGTAAGTTAGGATCACCCCTCCACTTT,CASSKLGSPLHF
TRBD2,medium-sized,TRBV11-2,TRBJ2-7,14,TGTGCCAGCAGTCGATCTAGCGGGAGCGACGAGCAGTACTTC,CASSRSSGSDEQYF
TRBD1,-,TRBV6-1,TRBJ1-2,15,TGTGCCAGCAGTGAATTGGCGGGACAGAACTATGGCTACACCTTC,CASSELAGQNYGYTF
-,-,TRBV29-1,TRBJ1-6,16,TGCAGCGTTGCAACCGGACCGGCGGCCATGGATTCACCCCTCCACTTT,CSVATGPAAMDSPLHF
TRBD2,-,TRBV7-9,TRBJ2-1,16,TGTGCCAGCAGCGCTGGACTAGCGGGACCCTACGATGAGCAGTTCTTC,CASSAGLAGPYDEQFF
-,few,TRBV19,TRBJ2-3,14,TGTGCCAGTAAGCCATGGTCAACCACAGATACGCAGTATTTT,CASKPWSTTDTQYF
TRBD2,few,TRBV20-1,TRBJ2-3,15,TGCAGTGCCCCAACTAGCGGCTTTAGCACAGATACGCAGTATTTT,CSAPTSGFSTDTQYF
-,few,TRBV29-1,TRBJ2-3,14,TGCAGCGTGCCCCGGGACTCTAGCACAGATACGCAGTATTTT,CSVPRDSSTDTQYF
-,-,TRBV12-3/TRBV12-4,TRBJ1-3,15,TGTGCCAGCAGTTTTGATGCAGGGGTTGGAAACACCATATATTTT,CASSFDAGVGNTIYF
-,few,TRBV20-1,TRBJ2-3,14,TGCAGTGCTACGCCAGCCTTCCCCCTAGATACGCAGTATTTT,CSATPAFPLDTQYF
TRBD2,-,TRBV7-2,TRBJ2-1,19,TGTGCCAGCAGCTTAGCGTCCATCCGGACTAGCGGATTGTACAATGAGCAGTTCTTC,CASSLASIRTSGLYNEQFF
TRBD2,-,TRBV6-5,TRBJ2-3,17,TGTGCCAGCAGTTACCCACAGACTAGCCGATGCACAGATACGCAGTATTTT,CASSYPQTSRCTDTQYF
-,few,TRBV18,TRBJ1-2,12,TGTGCCAGCTCACCACAGGGAAATGGCTACACCTTC,CASSPQGNGYTF
-,-,TRBV3-1,TRBJ1-2,15,TGTGCCAGCAGCCAAGACGGGTCAGGGCGCGGGGGCTACACCTTC,CASSQDGSGRGGYTF
TRBD1,few,TRBV12-3/TRBV12-4,TRBJ1-2,13,TGTGCCAGCAGGGCGAGACAGGGTCGGGATTTCTCCTTC,CASRARQGRDFSF
TRBD2,-,TRBV5-1,TRBJ2-2,17,TGCGCCAGCAGCTGGACTAGCGGGAGTCCGAACACCGGGGAGCTGTTTTTT,CASSWTSGSPNTGELFF
-,many,TRBV7-6,TRBJ2-1,14,TGTGCCAGCAGCTTAGCGGGCCTTTCGAGGAGGCAGTTCTTC,CASSLAGLSRRQFF
-,few,TRBV5-1,TRBJ1-5,15,TGCGCCAGCAGCCAAAACGGACTGATCAATCAGCCCCAGCATTTT,CASSQNGLINQPQHF
TRBD2,many,TRBV2,TRBJ2-1,15,TGTGCCAGCAGTGACTGGAGCGGGAGACAAAATGAGCAGTTCTTC,CASSDWSGRQNEQFF
TRBD2,few,TRBV19,TRBJ2-7,14,TGTGCTTCTGGGGAGACTAGCACGTCCTACGAGCAGTACTTC,CASGETSTSYEQYF
-,few,TRBV5-1,TRBJ2-2,13,TGCGCCAGCACGGGAAAGAACACCGGGGAGCTGTTTTTT,CASTGKNTGELFF
-,-,TRBV29-1,TRBJ1-1,14,TGCAGCGGTGGTTGGGGCCGGCAGGGTACTGAAGCTTTCTTT,CSGGWGRQGTEAFF
TRBD1,few,TRBV15,TRBJ1-1,16,TGTGCCACCAGCAGAGGGGACAGGGGCCGCAACACTGAAGCTTTCTTT,CATSRGDRGRNTEAFF
-,many,TRBV7-6,TRBJ2-5,16,TGTGCCAGCAGCCGAAGACAGGCCCTAGGGGGAGAGACCCAGTACTTC,CASSRRQALGGETQYF
-,many,TRBV9,TRBJ2-5,16,TGTGCCAGCAGCGTAGCTCCAGGGGGGCAGCAAGAGACCCAGTACTTC,CASSVAPGGQQETQYF
TRBD1,-,TRBV30,TRBJ1-5,14,TGTGCCTGGAGTTGGGGGACAGGGCATCAGCCCCAGCATTTT,CAWSWGTGHQPQHF
-,many,TRBV7-9,TRBJ2-7,14,TGTGCCAGCAGCTTGCGCAGGGAATATGTCGAGCAGTACTTC,CASSLRREYVEQYF
-,few,TRBV6-1,TRBJ1-4,15,TGTGCCAGCAGTGAAGAGGACAGACACAATGAAAAACTGTTTTTT,CASSEEDRHNEKLFF
TRBD1,many,TRBV6-5,TRBJ2-6,15,TGTGCCAGCAGAGGGACAGGGTTTGGGGCCAACGTCCTGACTTTC,CASRGTGFGANVLTF
-,few,TRBV5-1,TRBJ2-7,14,TGCGCCAGCAGCTTGGTATCGGGGGACTACGAGCAGTACTTC,CASSLVSGDYEQYF
TRBD2,-,TRBV11-2,TRBJ2-1,14,TGTGCCAGCAGCTTATGGCGGGAGGGGGGTGAGCAGTTCTTC,CASSLWREGGEQFF
-,-,TRBV4-2,TRBJ2-7,12,TGTGCCAGCAGCCAAGGGACCTACGAGCAGTACTTC,CASSQGTYEQYF
-,-,TRBV20-1,TRBJ1-3,13,TGCAGTGCTAGCCCCGATCCAGGAAACACCATATATTTT,CSASPDPGNTIYF
TRBD1,many,TRBV20-1,TRBJ2-7,14,TGCAGTGCTAGAGCTCTGACAGGGTCCCACGAGCAGTACTTC,CSARALTGSHEQYF
TRBD1,-,TRBV27,TRBJ2-1,16,TGTGCCAGCAGTCCAACGGGGACAGGGGGCGGCGGTGAGCAGTTCTTC,CASSPTGTGGGGEQFF
-,few,TRBV20-1,TRBJ1-6,16,TGCAGTGCTAGACCGGGACAAGCAGTCTATAATTCACCCCTCCACTTT,CSARPGQAVYNSPLHF
TRBD2,once,TRBV10-3,TRBJ2-7,13,TGTGCCATCTCTAGCGGGAGGGTCTACGAGCAGTACTTC,CAISSGRVYEQYF
TRBD2,many,TRBV5-1,TRBJ2-1,15,TGCGCCAGCAGCTTGGCGGGGACTAGCGGGGCTGAGCAGTTCTTC,CASSLAGTSGAEQFF
TRBD2,-,TRBV19,TRBJ2-1,14,TGTGCCAGCGCCCTAGCGGGAGGTGGCAATGAGCAGTTCTTC,CASALAGGGNEQFF
-,few,TRBV9,TRBJ2-7,15,TGTGCCAGCAGCCCTGGTGGGGAATTCTCCTACGAGCAGTACTTC,CASSPGGEFSYEQYF
-,many,TRBV11-2,TRBJ2-6,14,TGTGCCAGCAGGGTCAGCGGGGGGGCCAACGTCCTGACTTTC,CASRVSGGANVLTF